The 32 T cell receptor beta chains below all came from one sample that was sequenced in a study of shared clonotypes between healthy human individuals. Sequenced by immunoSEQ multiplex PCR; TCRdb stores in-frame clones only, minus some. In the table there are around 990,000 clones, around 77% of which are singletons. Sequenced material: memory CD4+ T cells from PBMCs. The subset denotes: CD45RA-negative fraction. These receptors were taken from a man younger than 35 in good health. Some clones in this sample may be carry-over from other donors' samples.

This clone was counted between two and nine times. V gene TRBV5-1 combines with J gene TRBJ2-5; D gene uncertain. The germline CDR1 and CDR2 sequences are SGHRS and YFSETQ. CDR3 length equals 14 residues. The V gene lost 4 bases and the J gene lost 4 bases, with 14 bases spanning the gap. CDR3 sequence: CASSQDGYRETQYF. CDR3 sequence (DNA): TGCGCCAGCAGCCAGGACGGATACCGAGAGACCCAGTACTTC. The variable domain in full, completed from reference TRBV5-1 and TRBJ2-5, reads KAGVTQTPRYLIKTRGQQVTLSCSPISGHRSVSWYQQTPGQGLQFLFEYFSETQRNKGNFPGRFSGRQFSNSRSEMNVSTLELGDSALYLCASSQDGYRETQYFGPGTRLLVL.

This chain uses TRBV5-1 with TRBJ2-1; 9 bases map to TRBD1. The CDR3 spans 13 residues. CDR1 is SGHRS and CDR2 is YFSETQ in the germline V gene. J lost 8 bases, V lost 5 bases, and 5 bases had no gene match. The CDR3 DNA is TGCGCCAGCAGGACAGGGGGAAACCATGAGCAGTTCTTC. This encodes CASRTGGNHEQFF.

Written as DNA, the CDR3 is TGTGCCACCAGCAGAGATTATGGGACAGATAATAGCAATCAGCCCCAGCATTTT. Its protein product is CATSRDYGTDNSNQPQHF. This rearrangement joins TRBV15 to TRBJ1-5; 7 bases are shared with TRBD1. The CDR3 consists of 18 residues. CDR1 is LNHNV and CDR2 is YYDKDF in the germline V gene (reference sequence). V lost 0 bases to trimming and J lost 0 bases; unmatched junction nucleotides: 8. The whole variable domain, remainder taken from reference TRBV15 and TRBJ1-5, is DAMVIQNPRYQVTQFGKPVTLSCSQTLNHNVMYWYQQKSSQAPKLLFHYYDKDFNNEADTPDNFQSRRPNTSFCFLDIRSPGLGDTAMYLCATSRDYGTDNSNQPQHFGDGTRLSIL.

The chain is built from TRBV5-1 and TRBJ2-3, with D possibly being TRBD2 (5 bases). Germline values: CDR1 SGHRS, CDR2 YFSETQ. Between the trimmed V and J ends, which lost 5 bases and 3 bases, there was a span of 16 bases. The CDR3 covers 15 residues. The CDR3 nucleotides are TGCGCCAGCAGTGGAGGCCGACCCCAAACAGATACGCAGTATTTT. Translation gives CASSGGRPQTDTQYF.

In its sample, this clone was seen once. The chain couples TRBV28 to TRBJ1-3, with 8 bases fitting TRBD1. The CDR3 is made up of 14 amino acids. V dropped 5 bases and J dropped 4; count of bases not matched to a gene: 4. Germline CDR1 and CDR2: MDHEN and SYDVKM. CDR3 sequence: CASSQDRVGNTIYF. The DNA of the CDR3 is TGTGCCAGCAGTCAGGACAGGGTCGGAAACACCATATATTTT.

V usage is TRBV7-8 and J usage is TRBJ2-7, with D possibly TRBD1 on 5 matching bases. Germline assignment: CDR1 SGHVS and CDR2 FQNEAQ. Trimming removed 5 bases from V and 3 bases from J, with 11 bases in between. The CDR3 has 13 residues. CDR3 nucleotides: TGTGCCAGCAGCCAAAGGACACTCTACGAGCAGTACTTC. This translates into CASSQRTLYEQYF.

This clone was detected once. CDR3 in amino acids: CASSRMTSKYNEQFF. The CDR3 region has the DNA TGTGCCAGCAGCCGGATGACTAGCAAGTACAATGAGCAGTTCTTC. This chain joins TRBV5-6 and TRBJ2-1; TRBD2 matches 7 bases. The J segment lost 4 bases and the V segment lost 4 bases, leaving 8 bases of the junction unmatched. Per germline, CDR1 SGHDT and CDR2 YYEEEE. This CDR3 has 15 residues.

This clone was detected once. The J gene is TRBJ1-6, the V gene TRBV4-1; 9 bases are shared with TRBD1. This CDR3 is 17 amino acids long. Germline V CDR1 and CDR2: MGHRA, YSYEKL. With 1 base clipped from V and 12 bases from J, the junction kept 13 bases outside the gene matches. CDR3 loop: CASSQGLGGQGVGPLHF. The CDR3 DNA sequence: TGCGCCAGCAGCCAAGGACTTGGGGGACAGGGTGTTGGACCCCTCCACTTT.

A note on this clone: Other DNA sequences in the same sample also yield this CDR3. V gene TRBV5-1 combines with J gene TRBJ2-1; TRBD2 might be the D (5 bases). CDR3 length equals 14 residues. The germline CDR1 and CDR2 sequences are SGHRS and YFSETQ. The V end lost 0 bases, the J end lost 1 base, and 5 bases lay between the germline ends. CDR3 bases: TGCGCCAGCAGCTTGGCGGGATCCTACAATGAGCAGTTCTTC. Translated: CASSLAGSYNEQFF.

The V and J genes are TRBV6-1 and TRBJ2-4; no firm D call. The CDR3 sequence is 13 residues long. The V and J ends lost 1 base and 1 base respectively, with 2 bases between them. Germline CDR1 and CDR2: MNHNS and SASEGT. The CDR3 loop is CASSEVAKNIQYF. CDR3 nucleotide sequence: TGTGCCAGCAGTGAAGTGGCCAAAAACATTCAGTACTTC.

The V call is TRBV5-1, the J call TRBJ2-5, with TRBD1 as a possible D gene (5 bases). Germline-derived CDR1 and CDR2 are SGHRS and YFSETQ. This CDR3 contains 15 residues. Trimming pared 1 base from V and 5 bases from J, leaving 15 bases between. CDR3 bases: TGCGCCAGCAGCTTGCGGGCCTCACAGGAGGAGACCCAGTACTTC. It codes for CASSLRASQEETQYF.

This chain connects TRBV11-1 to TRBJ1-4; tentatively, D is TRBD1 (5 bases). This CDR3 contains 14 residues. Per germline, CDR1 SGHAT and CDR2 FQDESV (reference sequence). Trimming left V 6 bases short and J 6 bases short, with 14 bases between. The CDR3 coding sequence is TGTGCCAGCAGGCCCCGGGACGGCGATGAAAAACTGTTTTTT. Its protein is CASRPRDGDEKLFF.

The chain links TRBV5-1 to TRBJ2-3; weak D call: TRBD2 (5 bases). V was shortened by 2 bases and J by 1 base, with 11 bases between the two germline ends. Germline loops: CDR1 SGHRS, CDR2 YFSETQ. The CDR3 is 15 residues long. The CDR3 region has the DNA TGCGCCAGCAGCTTTGGCGGGCAGGGCACAGATACGCAGTATTTT. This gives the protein CASSFGGQGTDTQYF.

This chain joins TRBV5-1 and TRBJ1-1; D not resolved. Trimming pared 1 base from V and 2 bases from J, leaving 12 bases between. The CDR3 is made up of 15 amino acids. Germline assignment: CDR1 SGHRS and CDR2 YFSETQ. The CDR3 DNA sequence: TGCGCCAGCAGCTTGTCGGCAGCGAGTAACACTGAAGCTTTCTTT. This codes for CASSLSAASNTEAFF.

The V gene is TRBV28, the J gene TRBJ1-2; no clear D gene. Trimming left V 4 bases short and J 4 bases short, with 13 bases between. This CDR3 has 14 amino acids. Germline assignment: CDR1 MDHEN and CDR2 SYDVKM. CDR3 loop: CASSSQVSFYGYTF. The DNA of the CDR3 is TGTGCCAGCAGTTCTCAGGTCAGCTTCTATGGCTACACCTTC.

The CDR3 DNA sequence: TGTGCCAGCAGCTTAGTCCGGGACAGGGGTTGGTACGAGCAGTACTTC. The encoded protein is CASSLVRDRGWYEQYF. The chain couples TRBV11-2 to TRBJ2-7; 10 bases match TRBD1. CDR3 size: 16 residues. CDR1 and CDR2 (germline): SGHAT, FQNNGV. V shed 1 base and J 4 bases; nucleotides not matched to a gene: 7.

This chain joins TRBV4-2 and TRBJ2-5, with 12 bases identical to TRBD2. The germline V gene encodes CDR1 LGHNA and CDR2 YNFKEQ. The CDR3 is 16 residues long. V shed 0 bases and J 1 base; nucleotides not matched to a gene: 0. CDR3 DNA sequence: TGTGCCAGCAGCCAAGAACTAGCGGGGGGCCAAGAGACCCAGTACTTC. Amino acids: CASSQELAGGQETQYF.

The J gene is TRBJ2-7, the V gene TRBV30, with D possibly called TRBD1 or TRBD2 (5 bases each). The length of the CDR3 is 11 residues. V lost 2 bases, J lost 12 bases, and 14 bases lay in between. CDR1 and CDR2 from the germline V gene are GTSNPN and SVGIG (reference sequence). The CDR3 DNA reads TGTGCCTGGAGTACGGGGCCGGGTCCGTACTTC. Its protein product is CAWSTGPGPYF.

CDR3 DNA: TGTGCCTGGATCCCGGTAGGCAATGAGCAGTTCTTC. Translated, it gives CAWIPVGNEQFF. The chain employs TRBV30 and TRBJ2-1; D is ambiguous. The CDR3 sequence is 12 residues long. V was trimmed by 4 bases and J by 6 bases, leaving 10 bases between them. The V gene's germline CDR1 is GTSNPN and CDR2 SVGIG (reference sequence).

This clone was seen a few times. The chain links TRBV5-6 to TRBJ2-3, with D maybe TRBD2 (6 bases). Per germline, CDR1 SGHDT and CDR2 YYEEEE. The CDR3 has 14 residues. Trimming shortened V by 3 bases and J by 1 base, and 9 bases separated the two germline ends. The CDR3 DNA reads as TGTGCCAGCAGCTCCGGAGGGGGCACAGATACGCAGTATTTT. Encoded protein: CASSSGGGTDTQYF.

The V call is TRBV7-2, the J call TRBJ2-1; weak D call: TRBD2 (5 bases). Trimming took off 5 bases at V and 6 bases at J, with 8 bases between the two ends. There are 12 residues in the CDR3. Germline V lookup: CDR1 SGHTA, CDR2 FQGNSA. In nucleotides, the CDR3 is TGTGCCAGCAGCATACTAGGCAATGAGCAGTTCTTC. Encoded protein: CASSILGNEQFF. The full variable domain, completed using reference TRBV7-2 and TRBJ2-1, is GAGVSQSPSNKVTEKGKDVELRCDPISGHTALYWYRQSLGQGLEFLIYFQGNSAPDKSGLPSDRFSAERTGGSVSTLTIQRTQQEDSAVYLCASSILGNEQFFGPGTRLTVL.

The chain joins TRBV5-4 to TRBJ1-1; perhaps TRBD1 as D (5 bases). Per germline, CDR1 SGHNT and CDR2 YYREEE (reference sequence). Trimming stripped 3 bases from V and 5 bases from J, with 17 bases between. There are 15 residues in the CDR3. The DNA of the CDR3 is TGTGCCAGCAGCTCCCCTGCAGGGAGGGCGACTGAAGCTTTCTTT. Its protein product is CASSSPAGRATEAFF.

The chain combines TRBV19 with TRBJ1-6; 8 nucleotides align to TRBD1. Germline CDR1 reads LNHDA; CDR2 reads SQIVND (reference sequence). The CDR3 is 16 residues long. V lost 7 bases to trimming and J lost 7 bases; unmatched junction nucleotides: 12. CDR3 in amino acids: CASTLLRGLGNSPLHF. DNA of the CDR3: TGTGCCAGTACCCTCCTCAGGGGGCTTGGGAATTCACCCCTCCACTTT.

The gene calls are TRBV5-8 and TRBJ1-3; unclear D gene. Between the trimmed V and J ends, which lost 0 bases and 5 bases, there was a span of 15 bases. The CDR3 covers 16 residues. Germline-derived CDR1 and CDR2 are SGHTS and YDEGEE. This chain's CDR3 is CASSLEGSYVRNTIYF. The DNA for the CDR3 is TGTGCCAGCAGCTTGGAGGGCTCCTACGTGCGAAACACCATATATTTT.

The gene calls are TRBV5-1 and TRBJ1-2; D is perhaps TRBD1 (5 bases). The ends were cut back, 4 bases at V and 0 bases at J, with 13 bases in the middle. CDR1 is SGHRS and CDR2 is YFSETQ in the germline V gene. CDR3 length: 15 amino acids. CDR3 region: CASSRWRDPNYGYTF. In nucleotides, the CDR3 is TGCGCCAGCAGCCGGTGGAGGGACCCTAACTATGGCTACACCTTC.

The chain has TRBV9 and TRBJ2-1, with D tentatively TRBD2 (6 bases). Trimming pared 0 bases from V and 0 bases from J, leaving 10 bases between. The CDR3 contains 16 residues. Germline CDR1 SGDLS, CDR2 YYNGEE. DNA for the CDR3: TGTGCCAGCAGCGTAGGGGAGCGGGCCTCCTACAATGAGCAGTTCTTC. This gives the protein CASSVGERASYNEQFF. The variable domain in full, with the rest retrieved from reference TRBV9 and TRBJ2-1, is DSGVTQTPKHLITATGQRVTLRCSPRSGDLSVYWYQQSLDQGLQFLIQYYNGEERAKGNILERFSAQQFPDLHSELNLSSLELGDSALYFCASSVGERASYNEQFFGPGTRLTVL.

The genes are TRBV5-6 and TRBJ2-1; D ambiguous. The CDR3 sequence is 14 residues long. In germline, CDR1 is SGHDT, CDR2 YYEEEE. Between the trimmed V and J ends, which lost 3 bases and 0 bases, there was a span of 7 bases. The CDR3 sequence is CASSSLSSYNEQFF. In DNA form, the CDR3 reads TGTGCCAGCAGCTCCCTTAGCTCCTACAATGAGCAGTTCTTC.

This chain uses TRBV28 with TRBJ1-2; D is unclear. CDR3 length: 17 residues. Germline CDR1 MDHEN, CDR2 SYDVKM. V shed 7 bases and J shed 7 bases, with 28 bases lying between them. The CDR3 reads CASTSQRLGAVYSGYTF. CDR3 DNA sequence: TGTGCCAGCACCAGCCAGCGCTTGGGTGCGGTATATTCTGGCTACACCTTC.

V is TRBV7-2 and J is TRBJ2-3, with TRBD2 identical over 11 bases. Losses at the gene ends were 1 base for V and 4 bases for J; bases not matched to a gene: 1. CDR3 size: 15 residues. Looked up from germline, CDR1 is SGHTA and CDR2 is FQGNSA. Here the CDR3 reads CASSLVAGGADTQYF. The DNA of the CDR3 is TGTGCCAGCAGCTTAGTAGCGGGAGGGGCAGATACGCAGTATTTT.

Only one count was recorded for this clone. CDR3 nucleotide sequence: TGTGCCGGCACCCCAGGGGGCGCAAATATGGGGAACACTGAAGCTTTCTTT. It is translated as CAGTPGGANMGNTEAFF. This chain joins TRBV28 and TRBJ1-1, with 8 nucleotides matching TRBD1. Germline loops: CDR1 MDHEN, CDR2 SYDVKM. CDR3 length: 17 residues. With V trimmed by 11 bases and J by 1 base, 18 bases remained unmatched.

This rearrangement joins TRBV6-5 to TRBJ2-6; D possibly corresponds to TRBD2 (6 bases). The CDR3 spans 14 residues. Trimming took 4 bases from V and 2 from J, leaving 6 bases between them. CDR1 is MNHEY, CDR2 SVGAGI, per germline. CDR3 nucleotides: TGTGCCAGCAGTTGGGGGGCTGGGGCCAACGTCCTGACTTTC. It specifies CASSWGAGANVLTF.

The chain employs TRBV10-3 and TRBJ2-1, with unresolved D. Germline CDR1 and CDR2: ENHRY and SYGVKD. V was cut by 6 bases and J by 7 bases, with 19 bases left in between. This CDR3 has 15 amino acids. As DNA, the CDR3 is TGTGCCATCAGCCCAACGGCCCAAAATGCGAATGAGCAGTTCTTC. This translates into CAISPTAQNANEQFF.